These T cell receptor beta chains were read from a single sample in a study of ipilimumab plus nivolumab after autologous stem cell transplantation. TCRdb keeps only in-frame clones here, not all; method: immunoSEQ multiplex PCR. The profile shows 37,000 or so clones, around 93% of them singletons. Sequenced material: PBMCs, taken in a trial of ipilimumab plus nivolumab as post-transplant consolidation. These receptors all come from a male donor with multiple myeloma. CDR3s include the opening cysteine and the closing phenylalanine or tryptophan. Each record gives: D gene, V gene, clone size, J gene, CDR3 protein, CDR3 DNA. A D gene is named only where the DNA matches it firmly. The size field is filled for only some rows; it gives once, few, many or a size class.

>-|TRBV27|-|TRBJ2-6
CASSPGVGGANVLTF
TGTGCCAGCAGTCCAGGGGTTGGAGGGGCCAACGTCCTGACTTTC
>-|TRBV6-5|-|TRBJ2-7
CASSYSQALSYEQYF
TGTGCCAGCAGTTACTCACAGGCCCTCTCCTACGAGCAGTACTTC
>-|TRBV7-8|-|TRBJ2-4
CASSGRTHPPHF
TGTGCCAGCAGCGGGCGGACACATCCACCCCACTTC
>-|TRBV7-9|-|TRBJ2-7
CASSFRDPPYEQYF
TGTGCCAGCAGCTTTCGGGACCCCCCCTACGAGCAGTACTTC
>TRBD1|TRBV6-6|-|TRBJ2-7
CASRRDRVRSYEQYF
TGTGCCAGCAGACGCGACAGGGTGAGGTCCTACGAGCAGTACTTC
>-|TRBV28|-|TRBJ1-1
CASSLWAGSQGTEAFF
TGTGCCAGCAGTTTATGGGCAGGGTCTCAGGGCACTGAAGCTTTCTTT
>-|TRBV30|-|TRBJ2-2
CAWRPGAGELFF
TGTGCCTGGAGGCCAGGGGCCGGGGAGCTGTTTTTT
>TRBD1|TRBV7-6|few|TRBJ2-2
CASGWTGGSTGELFF
TGTGCCAGCGGTTGGACAGGGGGAAGTACCGGGGAGCTGTTTTTT
>TRBD1|TRBV5-1|-|TRBJ2-7
CASSLEGQTIYEQYF
TGCGCCAGCAGCTTGGAGGGACAGACGATCTACGAGCAGTACTTC
>-|TRBV9|-|TRBJ2-7
CASSPRFESYEQYF
TGTGCCAGCAGCCCACGGTTTGAGTCCTACGAGCAGTACTTC
>TRBD1|TRBV4-2|-|TRBJ1-1
CASSQPTGGDTEAFF
TGTGCCAGCAGCCAACCAACAGGGGGCGACACTGAAGCTTTCTTT
>TRBD2|TRBV28|-|TRBJ2-3
CASSLGAGRARDTQYF
TGTGCCAGCAGTTTAGGGGCCGGGAGGGCGAGAGATACGCAGTATTTT
>TRBD2|TRBV5-1|once|TRBJ2-3
CASSLVTSGRADTQYF
TGCGCCAGCAGCTTGGTAACTAGCGGGAGGGCAGATACGCAGTATTTT
>-|TRBV6-1|-|TRBJ1-2
CASSGQHRVIYGYTF
TGTGCCAGCAGTGGACAGCACAGGGTTATCTATGGCTACACCTTC
>TRBD1|TRBV6-5|-|TRBJ1-2
CASSYRQGGGGYTF
TGTGCCAGCAGTTACAGGCAGGGGGGCGGAGGCTACACCTTC
>-|TRBV30|-|TRBJ1-4
CASDGGSEKLFF
TGTGCCTCGGACGGCGGGAGTGAAAAACTGTTTTTT
>TRBD1|TRBV7-9|-|TRBJ2-7
CASSYLLAGQGGEQYF
TGTGCCAGCAGCTACCTGCTCGCGGGACAGGGTGGCGAGCAGTACTTC
>TRBD2|TRBV28|medium-sized|TRBJ2-5
CASSLCPLIWTSGGDQETQYF
TGTGCCAGCAGTTTATGCCCCCTCATCTGGACTAGCGGGGGAGATCAAGAGACCCAGTACTTC
>-|TRBV18|-|TRBJ2-7
CASSLSAVYEQYF
TGTGCCAGCTCACTATCGGCAGTCTACGAGCAGTACTTC
>-|TRBV11-2|-|TRBJ2-7
CASSLDNSGATYEQYF
TGTGCCAGCAGCTTAGATAATTCGGGGGCCACCTACGAGCAGTACTTC
>TRBD1|TRBV9|-|TRBJ1-6
CASSEALVRGSPLHF
TGTGCCAGCAGCGAAGCCCTCGTCAGGGGGTCACCCCTCCACTTT
>-|TRBV9|-|TRBJ1-6
CASSVNWDPQNSPLHF
TGTGCCAGCAGCGTAAATTGGGACCCTCAGAATTCACCCCTCCACTTT
>-|TRBV11-2|-|TRBJ2-7
CASSILQLSEQYF
TGTGCCAGCAGCATCCTACAGCTCTCCGAGCAGTACTTC
>-|TRBV5-1|-|TRBJ1-1
CASSLTGIGTEAFF
TGCGCCAGCAGCTTGACAGGGATTGGGACTGAAGCTTTCTTT
>-|TRBV7-2|-|TRBJ1-1
CASSLAGLPGEAFF
TGTGCCAGCAGCTTAGCGGGACTTCCAGGGGAAGCTTTCTTT
>TRBD2|TRBV2|-|TRBJ2-3
CASVLAGGTDTQYF
TGTGCCAGCGTACTAGCGGGGGGGACAGATACGCAGTATTTT
>-|TRBV27|-|TRBJ1-6
CASMGGAPYNSPLHF
TGTGCCAGCATGGGCGGGGCCCCCTATAATTCACCCCTCCACTTT
>TRBD2|TRBV27|-|TRBJ2-2
CASSLSTSGSRTGELFF
TGTGCCAGCAGTTTATCGACTAGCGGGAGTAGGACCGGGGAGCTGTTTTTT
>-|TRBV7-6|-|TRBJ2-3
CASSLAHGVDTQYF
TGTGCCAGCAGCTTAGCCCATGGGGTAGATACGCAGTATTTT
>TRBD2|TRBV18|-|TRBJ2-1
CASSPYPGGPSNEQFF
TGTGCCAGCTCACCATACCCGGGGGGGCCTTCCAATGAGCAGTTCTTC